This is a list of T cell receptor beta chains from one sample in a study of T-cell reconstitution after alpha-beta-depleted transplantation in children. From the PCR reads, TCRdb called clonotypes with MiXCR, one entry per CDR3 protein. The sample carries hundreds of thousands of distinct CDR3 sequences, roughly 13% recorded once. Sequenced material: PBMCs, mostly from graft donor cells, taken 360 days after TCRalphabeta/CD19-depleted stem cell transplant. The receptor set was obtained from a male patient between 10 and 17 years old who had a stem cell transplant for acute myeloid leukemia, so the T cells may come from the graft donor. CDR3s include the opening cysteine and the closing phenylalanine or tryptophan. The D gene is left open where the match is weak. A row's size may be missing; if present it is once, few, many or a size class.

v_call	clone_size	j_call	cdr3_length	d_call	cdr3_nt	cdr3_aa
TRBV12-3/TRBV12-4	-	TRBJ2-7	14	-	TGTGCCAGCAGGTCGACAGGATCGTTCGCCGAGCAGTACTTC	CASRSTGSFAEQYF
TRBV28	many	TRBJ2-7	10	TRBD2	TGTGCCAGCAGGCGGGGGGAGCAGTACTTC	CASRRGEQYF
TRBV20-1	-	TRBJ2-1	17	TRBD2	TGCAGTGCCTCGGGACTAGCGGGAGGTAGCTCCTACAATGAGCAGTTCTTC	CSASGLAGGSSYNEQFF
TRBV29-1	many	TRBJ2-2	13	-	TGCAGCCTCAAACTACAGAACACCGGGGAGCTGTTTTTT	CSLKLQNTGELFF
TRBV13	many	TRBJ2-7	14	TRBD2	TGTGCCAGCAGTGCCGGCGGGGGATCCTACGAGCAGTACTTC	CASSAGGGSYEQYF
TRBV27	-	TRBJ2-1	15	-	TGTGCCAGCAGTCCAGGTCGGATCTCCTACAATGAGCAGTTCTTC	CASSPGRISYNEQFF
TRBV7-2	-	TRBJ1-1	13	-	TGTGCCAGCAGCTTTCCATCCAACACTGAAGCTTTCTTT	CASSFPSNTEAFF
TRBV28	few	TRBJ2-1	14	-	TGTGCCAGCAGTTTCGTCGGACGGTACAATGAGCAGTTCTTC	CASSFVGRYNEQFF
TRBV29-1	-	TRBJ2-2	15	TRBD2	TGCAGCCCAAGCTTGGGGACTAGGCCCACCGGGGAGCTGTTTTTT	CSPSLGTRPTGELFF
TRBV4-1	few	TRBJ2-7	15	-	TGCGCCAGCAGCCAGGCCGGGCCCCGCTCCTACGAGCAGTACTTC	CASSQAGPRSYEQYF
TRBV29-1	-	TRBJ2-5	12	-	TGCAGCGTTCTCAAGGGTTTGGAGACCCAGTACTTC	CSVLKGLETQYF
TRBV28	-	TRBJ2-7	13	-	TGTGCCAGCAGGGAGGGGCGGATCGACGAGCAGTACTTC	CASREGRIDEQYF
TRBV11-2	many	TRBJ2-1	15	-	TGTGCCAGCAGCTTACAGACACTCAGCGCAGGTGAGCAGTTCTTC	CASSLQTLSAGEQFF
TRBV7-3	few	TRBJ1-5	18	TRBD1	TGTGCCAGCAGCCGGTTGACAGGGGCGGGGTATAGCAATCAGCCCCAGCATTTT	CASSRLTGAGYSNQPQHF
TRBV20-1	few	TRBJ2-1	11	-	TGCAGTGCTAGTCTCGGGTTTGAGCAGTTCTTC	CSASLGFEQFF
TRBV6-2/TRBV6-3	-	TRBJ2-7	12	-	TGTGCCAGCAGTCGCCGGGACACCGAGCAGTACTTC	CASSRRDTEQYF
TRBV5-1	many	TRBJ2-5	12	-	TGCGCCAGCAGCCCTTCTTCGGAGACCCAGTACTTC	CASSPSSETQYF
TRBV27	-	TRBJ2-2	17	-	TGTGCCAGCAGTTTAGTCAGGGTTGTGGTAGACACCGGGGAGCTGTTTTTT	CASSLVRVVVDTGELFF
TRBV29-1	many	TRBJ1-4	13	TRBD1	TGCAGCGTCTCGGGACAGACTAATGAAAAACTGTTTTTT	CSVSGQTNEKLFF
TRBV4-1	-	TRBJ2-3	15	-	TGCGCCAGCAGCTGGGGCCTCGTAAACACAGATACGCAGTATTTT	CASSWGLVNTDTQYF
TRBV20-1	-	TRBJ1-2	15	-	TGCAGTGCCAGAGGTGGGGGACCGAATTCCTATGGCTACACCTTC	CSARGGGPNSYGYTF
TRBV28	-	TRBJ1-5	15	-	TGTGCCAGCAGTTTTGTGGGCTATAGCAATCAGCCCCAGCATTTT	CASSFVGYSNQPQHF
TRBV28	-	TRBJ2-1	15	TRBD2	TGTGCCAGCAGTTTACCGACGGGAGGTTACAATGAGCAGTTCTTC	CASSLPTGGYNEQFF
TRBV20-1	few	TRBJ2-7	16	-	TGCAGTGCTAGAGGTAGCGGCGCAATTGCCTCCTACGAGCAGTACTTC	CSARGSGAIASYEQYF
TRBV5-1	few	TRBJ2-1	21	TRBD2	TGCGCCAGCAGCTTAATGTCTAGGAGGACTAGCCCCCTGAAGCCCTACAATGAGCAGTTCTTC	CASSLMSRRTSPLKPYNEQFF
TRBV12-3/TRBV12-4	-	TRBJ2-3	15	-	TGTGCCAGCAGTTTACTAGTAGGTCGCACAGATACGCAGTATTTT	CASSLLVGRTDTQYF
TRBV20-1	few	TRBJ1-1	12	TRBD1	TGCAGTCTACAGGGGGGAGGCACTGAAGCTTTCTTT	CSLQGGGTEAFF